The 30 T cell receptor beta chains below all came from one sample that was sequenced in a study of Graves' ophthalmopathy and Graves' hyperthyroidism. The authors amplified TCR beta CDR3 regions, and they did so from RNA transcripts for repertoire sequencing. Second-round multiplex PCR came after a first-round RT-PCR that employed HTBI primers. Using its own MiXCR run on the multiplex PCR reads, TCRdb lists one record per CDR3 protein. This repertoire shows approximately 160,000 distinct CDR3 sequences, over 35% found once; its top ten account for roughly 5.8%. The sequencing input was peripheral blood. The receptors were gathered from a middle-aged woman with Graves' ophthalmopathy.

This clonotype was recorded at least ten times. V and J are TRBV28 and TRBJ1-2; TRBD1 aligns across 9 bases. V lost 6 bases, J lost 4 bases, and 6 bases stayed unmatched. CDR3 length equals 14 residues. Germline CDR1 MDHEN, CDR2 SYDVKM. DNA for the CDR3: TGTGCCAGCAGAACAGGGGGCAAGGTCTATGGCTACACCTTC. Translation gives CASRTGGKVYGYTF.

There are many counts of this clonotype. V usage is TRBV11-2 and J usage is TRBJ1-1, with D possibly matching TRBD1 (6 bases). Trimming pared 5 bases from V and 6 bases from J, leaving 22 bases between. Germline values: CDR1 SGHAT, CDR2 FQNNGV. CDR3 length: 16 amino acids. The CDR3 is CASSPTPFGTHPEAFF. Here the CDR3 DNA reads TGTGCCAGCAGCCCGACCCCGTTTGGGACACATCCTGAAGCTTTCTTT.

This clonotype appeared many times. This may stem from a read error, because a much larger clone lies one nucleotide away. This chain connects TRBV7-9 to TRBJ1-6; 9 bases agree with TRBD1. This CDR3 contains 16 residues. The germline gives CDR1 SEHNR, CDR2 FQNEAQ (reference sequence). The CDR3 sequence is CVSSSEGTGYGSPLHF. CDR3 bases: TGTGTCAGCAGCTCCGAGGGGACAGGGTATGGTTCACCCCTCCACTTT.

This chain connects TRBV12-3 or TRBV12-4 to TRBJ1-3, with D hard to call. The CDR3 has 13 amino acids. V was clipped by 3 bases and J by 7 bases, with 10 bases between them. In nucleotides, the CDR3 is TGTGCCAGCAGTTTTCGGGGTCGGAACACCATATATTTT. It specifies CASSFRGRNTIYF.

At least ten counts were recorded for this clonotype. This chain joins TRBV20-1 and TRBJ2-4; 7 bases line up with TRBD2. Germline loops: CDR1 DFQATT, CDR2 SNEGSKA (reference sequence). CDR3 size: 12 residues. V lost 0 bases to trimming and J lost 7 bases; unmatched junction nucleotides: 0. Here the CDR3 reads CSARDGRNIQYF. CDR3 nucleotide sequence: TGCAGTGCTAGAGACGGGAGGAACATTCAGTACTTC.

This clonotype was seen ten or more times. V and J are TRBV27 and TRBJ2-4; possible D gene TRBD1, 6 bases. Trimming removed 5 bases from V and 1 base from J, with 9 bases in between. The V gene's germline CDR1 is MNHEY and CDR2 SMNVEV (reference sequence). This CDR3 has 14 residues. The CDR3 DNA reads as TGTGCCAGCAGTGCCACAGGGGCCAAAAACATTCAGTACTTC. Its translation: CASSATGAKNIQYF.

A remark on this clonotype: A much larger clone differs by one base, so this may be a read error. The rearrangement joins TRBV19 to TRBJ1-2, with D maybe TRBD1 (5 bases). CDR3 length: 15 residues. The V and J ends lost 0 bases and 3 bases respectively, with 11 bases between them. Germline assignment: CDR1 LNHDA and CDR2 SQIVND (reference sequence). This CDR3 reads CASSIDHGRDYGYTF. CDR3 DNA: TGTGCCAGTAGTATAGATCATGGCAGGGACTATGGCTACACCTTC.

In this sample, this clonotype turned up many times. This sequence joins TRBV5-1 and TRBJ1-2; tentatively, D is TRBD1 (6 bases). Per the germline V gene, CDR1 is SGHRS and CDR2 is YFSETQ. There are 17 residues in the CDR3. V was shortened by 0 bases and J by 3 bases, with 18 bases between the two germline ends. In nucleotides, the CDR3 is TGCGCCAGCAGCTTGGGCGTAACAGGACAGTTTGACTATGGCTACACCTTC. Translated, it gives CASSLGVTGQFDYGYTF.

There are many counts of this clonotype. This chain links TRBV28 with TRBJ1-6, with D possibly TRBD1 on 5 matching bases. V was clipped by 6 bases and J by 9 bases, with 12 bases between them. CDR1 and CDR2 (germline): MDHEN, SYDVKM. CDR3 length equals 13 residues. The CDR3 DNA follows: TGTGCCAGCAGACCCGACAGATTTTCACCCCTCCACTTT. Protein product: CASRPDRFSPLHF. Variable domain in full (rest from reference TRBV28 and TRBJ1-6): DVKVTQSSRYLVKRTGEKVFLECVQDMDHENMFWYRQDPGLGLRLIYFSYDVKMKEKGDIPEGYSVSREKKERFSLILESASTNQTSMYLCASRPDRFSPLHFGNGTRLTVT.

There are many counts of this clonotype. The CDR3: CASSLGPTVYGYTF. DNA for the CDR3: TGTGCCAGCAGCTTAGGTCCCACGGTTTATGGCTACACCTTC. The V gene is TRBV7-3, the J gene TRBJ1-2; D gene unclear. The CDR3 extends over 14 amino acids. Looked up from germline, CDR1 is SGHTA and CDR2 is FQGTGA. V was clipped by 2 bases and J by 5 bases, with 12 bases between them. The variable domain in full, completed from reference TRBV7-3 and TRBJ1-2, reads GAGVSQTPSNKVTEKGKYVELRCDPISGHTALYWYRQSLGQGPEFLIYFQGTGAADDSGLPNDRFFAVRPEGSVSTLKIQRTERGDSAVYLCASSLGPTVYGYTFGSGTRLTVV.

This rearrangement joins TRBV28 to TRBJ2-7; no firm D call. Germline V gives CDR1 MDHEN, CDR2 SYDVKM. V lost 7 bases, J lost 1 base, and 11 bases lay in between. The CDR3 consists of 13 residues. This chain's CDR3 is CASTLGGSYEQYF. Written as DNA, the CDR3 is TGTGCCAGCACCTTGGGCGGTTCCTACGAGCAGTACTTC.

This clonotype was counted only a few times. The CDR3 sequence is CASSLSGQGIYEQYF. The CDR3 coding sequence is TGTGCCAGCAGTTTATCCGGACAGGGTATTTACGAGCAGTACTTC. The rearrangement links TRBV27 to TRBJ2-7; 8 positions agree with TRBD1. Germline lookup yields CDR1 MNHEY and CDR2 SMNVEV (reference sequence). Unmatched junction bases numbered 5, after V lost 0 bases and J lost 4 bases. The CDR3 extends over 15 amino acids.

V is TRBV6-2 or TRBV6-3 and J is TRBJ2-7; possible D gene TRBD1, 5 bases. Deletions cut 6 bases from V and 2 bases from J, with 20 bases between. The CDR3 contains 16 residues. CDR1 and CDR2 from the germline V gene are MNHEY and SVGEGT. The CDR3, as DNA: TGTGCCAGCAGCCAAAGGTTGGCAGGGTCTACCTACGAGCAGTACTTC. This codes for CASSQRLAGSTYEQYF.

This clonotype occurred many times. The gene calls are TRBV6-2 or TRBV6-3 and TRBJ1-1; D not certain. Germline V gene data show CDR1 as MNHEY and CDR2 as SVGEGT. V lost 5 bases and J lost 0, with 13 bases in between. The CDR3 loop spans 15 amino acids. This chain's CDR3 is CASSPSQGVNTEAFF. The CDR3 nucleotides read TGTGCCAGCAGTCCAAGTCAAGGCGTGAACACTGAAGCTTTCTTT.

The gene calls are TRBV24-1 and TRBJ2-5; TRBD1 might be the D (6 bases). Germline assignment: CDR1 KGHDR and CDR2 SFDVKD. The CDR3 is 17 amino acids. The germline V and J ends were trimmed by 1 base and 2 bases, with 16 bases remaining between them. The CDR3 DNA reads TGTGCCACCAGTGATTTCCCAGGGGACCGGTATCAAGAGACCCAGTACTTC. It yields the protein CATSDFPGDRYQETQYF.

V usage is TRBV2 and J usage is TRBJ1-6, with 8 bases that match TRBD1. Germline V lookup: CDR1 SNHLY, CDR2 FYNNEI. The CDR3 length is 13 residues. Trimming at V came to 6 bases and at J to 9 bases, leaving 4 bases not matched to a gene. The CDR3 DNA reads TGTGCCAGCAGAGGACAGGGACGTTCACCCCTCCACTTT. As protein: CASRGQGRSPLHF.

The table lists this clonotype with many counts. The V and J genes are TRBV28 and TRBJ2-7, with TRBD1 matching over 9 bases. V shed 6 bases, J shed 6 bases, and the junction held 9 bases outside the gene matches. The germline CDR1 and CDR2 sequences are MDHEN and SYDVKM. The CDR3 spans 14 residues. CDR3 in DNA: TGTGCCAGCAGCAGGACAGGGGTCGGAGGCGAGCAGTACTTC. The encoded protein is CASSRTGVGGEQYF. Full variable domain (missing parts from reference TRBV28 and TRBJ2-7): DVKVTQSSRYLVKRTGEKVFLECVQDMDHENMFWYRQDPGLGLRLIYFSYDVKMKEKGDIPEGYSVSREKKERFSLILESASTNQTSMYLCASSRTGVGGEQYFGPGTRLTVT.

The V call is TRBV12-3 or TRBV12-4, the J call TRBJ1-1; D may be TRBD1 (5 bases). CDR3 size: 14 residues. V gave up 6 bases and J gave up 1 base, with 12 bases separating them. Here the CDR3 reads CASRTRGGNTEAFF. The CDR3 coding sequence is TGTGCCAGCAGAACTAGGGGAGGGAACACTGAAGCTTTCTTT.

This clonotype was observed once. This chain links TRBV24-1 with TRBJ2-5; possibly TRBD1 or TRBD2 for D (6 bases each). V shed 4 bases and J shed 2 bases, with 13 bases lying between them. The CDR3 length is 15 residues. Germline V CDR1 and CDR2: KGHDR, SFDVKD. The CDR3 is CATSDPRDIQETQYF. DNA of the CDR3: TGTGCCACCAGTGACCCGCGGGACATTCAAGAGACCCAGTACTTC.

The chain has TRBV6-1 and TRBJ1-5; D possibly corresponds to TRBD1 (5 bases). The CDR3 covers 13 residues. With 0 bases removed from V and 9 bases from J, the gap between germline ends came to 9 bases. CDR1 MNHNS and CDR2 SASEGT come from the germline V gene. The CDR3 here is CASSEAQGWPQHF. CDR3 bases: TGTGCCAGCAGTGAAGCGCAGGGTTGGCCCCAGCATTTT.

V usage is TRBV6-2 or TRBV6-3 and J usage is TRBJ2-7; D perhaps matches TRBD2 (6 bases). From germline, CDR1 is MNHEY and CDR2 SVGEGT. This CDR3 is 15 amino acids long. Trimming stripped 0 bases from V and 1 base from J, with 10 bases between. DNA of the CDR3: TGTGCCAGCAGTTACTCCCGGGAGAGTTCCTACGAGCAGTACTTC. This gives the protein CASSYSRESSYEQYF.

The gene calls are TRBV7-8 and TRBJ1-5; TRBD1 agrees at 7 bases. This CDR3 is 15 amino acids long. The V gene's germline CDR1 is SGHVS and CDR2 FQNEAQ. V lost 1 base, J lost 4 bases, and 4 bases stayed unmatched. DNA of the CDR3: TGTGCCAGCAGCTTAGAGGGGGCTCAAAATCAGCCCCAGCATTTT. Its protein is CASSLEGAQNQPQHF.

This clonotype appeared many times. The CDR3, as DNA: TGTGCCAGCAGTTACTCGACGGGACTAGCGGGCCGGCTGTTTTTT. This translates into CASSYSTGLAGRLFF. V usage is TRBV6-5 and J usage is TRBJ2-2, with 12 bases aligning to TRBD2. V lost 0 bases, J lost 13 bases, and 6 bases stayed unmatched. CDR1 is MNHEY and CDR2 is SVGAGI in the germline V gene. The length of the CDR3 is 15 residues.

This clonotype was detected ten times or more. This rearrangement joins TRBV11-1 to TRBJ1-5, with TRBD1 matching over 10 bases. J was trimmed by 3 bases and V by 5 bases; bases with no gene match: 13. Germline assignment: CDR1 SGHAT and CDR2 FQDESV (reference sequence). The CDR3 is 18 amino acids. CDR3 DNA sequence: TGTGCCAGCAGCCCCGGGACAGGGGCGTTTGATACCAATCAGCCCCAGCATTTT. It translates to CASSPGTGAFDTNQPQHF.

The chain is built from TRBV7-2 and TRBJ2-7, with 7 bases that match TRBD2. The ends lost 5 bases at V and 5 bases at J; junction bases unmatched: 9. The length of the CDR3 is 14 residues. Germline V gives CDR1 SGHTA, CDR2 FQGNSA. DNA for the CDR3: TGTGCCAGCAGCCCGCACGAGGGGAGGGACGAGCAGTACTTC. It is translated as CASSPHEGRDEQYF.

This clonotype was detected only a few times. V usage is TRBV28 and J usage is TRBJ2-5, with no clear D. V lost 5 bases and J lost 5, with 15 bases in between. The CDR3 loop spans 14 amino acids. Germline CDR1 reads MDHEN; CDR2 reads SYDVKM. CDR3 bases: TGTGCCAGCAGTCCCCGCTGGGCAGTCGAGACCCAGTACTTC. This translates into CASSPRWAVETQYF.

Ten or more counts support this clonotype. The chain is built from TRBV27 and TRBJ2-7; 12 bases are shared with TRBD1. CDR3 length: 14 amino acids. J gave up 4 bases and V 5 bases, and 3 bases lay outside the gene matches. Germline values: CDR1 MNHEY, CDR2 SMNVEV (reference sequence). CDR3 sequence: CASSRDRGLYEQYF. In DNA, the CDR3 is TGTGCCAGCAGTCGGGACAGGGGGCTTTACGAGCAGTACTTC.

This clonotype has a count of ten or more. The chain recombines TRBV9 with TRBJ1-2, with 10 bases lining up with TRBD1. Germline V CDR1 and CDR2: SGDLS, YYNGEE. The junction had 6 bases not matched to a gene; V was cut back by 4 bases and J by 6 bases. CDR3 length: 14 amino acids. The CDR3 loop is CASSPGQGEDGYTF. The CDR3 region has the DNA TGTGCCAGCAGCCCAGGACAGGGGGAGGATGGCTACACCTTC.

This clonotype was counted a few times. The chain employs TRBV12-3 or TRBV12-4 and TRBJ2-7; TRBD2 is a possible D gene (6 bases). V was pared by 9 bases and J by 4 bases, with 13 bases between. The CDR3 has 12 residues. CDR3 loop: CASSGLNYEQYF. As DNA, the CDR3 is TGTGCCAGTTCGGGACTTAATTACGAGCAGTACTTC.

This clonotype has ten or more counts. The V gene is TRBV9, the J gene TRBJ2-7, with D tentatively TRBD1 or TRBD2 (5 bases each). V lost 4 bases, J lost 5 bases, and 16 bases lay in between. The CDR3 covers 14 residues. CDR1 SGDLS and CDR2 YYNGEE come from the germline V gene. CDR3 sequence: CASSPGGGDHEQYF. Here the CDR3 DNA reads TGTGCCAGCAGCCCCGGTGGTGGGGACCACGAGCAGTACTTC.